This T cell receptor (beta chain) was recorded in a study of post-analysis software for immune sequencing data. Study details: The cohort encompassed relapsing-remitting, secondary progressive and progressive-relapsing multiple sclerosis disease courses. The study, taken as a whole, reports: Normalized Chao1 diversity in multiple sclerosis patients fell significantly below that of controls. When patients were compared with controls, 5 or 6 TRBV segments were more frequent, TRBV5-6, TRBV5-1 and TRBV20-1 among them.

Tagging with unique molecular identifiers was a feature of the TCR beta cDNA libraries. Some 500,000 cDNA molecules came from roughly 0.93 to 9.6 million T cells. One entry per CDR3 protein results from TCRdb running MiXCR on the PCR reads. The data hold about 460,000 distinct CDR3 sequences, with nearly 45% observed a single time. This clonotype has just a few counts. Antigen specificity is unknown. V was pared by 4 bases and J by 7 bases, with 11 bases of the junction left unmatched. Per germline, CDR1 SGHRS and CDR2 YFSETQ. The CDR3 is made up of 15 amino acids. V is TRBV5-1 and J is TRBJ2-1; 7 bases map to TRBD1. Material: blood. This clonotype was sampled from a girl aged 5-17 years with multiple sclerosis. The CDR3 here is CASSPGQRERNEQFF. In DNA form, the CDR3 reads TGCGCCAGCAGCCCGGGACAGAGGGAGAGGAATGAGCAGTTCTTC.